This T cell receptor beta chain came from a study of blood T cell repertoires in COVID-19. TCRdb keeps only in-frame clones here, not all; method: immunoSEQ multiplex PCR. Of 53,000 or so clones in the sample, 90% to 95% are singletons; the top ten hold approximately 2.8%. The germline V gene encodes CDR1 LGHDT and CDR2 YNNKEL (reference sequence). Trimming cost V 6 bases and J 1 base, with 12 bases left between them. CDR3 length equals 15 residues. This clone showed up just a few times. The chain is built from TRBV3-1 (or the pseudogene TRBV3-2) and TRBJ2-2; D may be TRBD2 (5 bases). The receptor comes from a human donor in a cohort sampled during active COVID-19. The sequenced sample was peripheral blood. This chain's CDR3 is CASSTGMWNTGELFF. For the CDR3, the DNA is TGTGCCAGCAGTACCGGGATGTGGAACACCGGGGAGCTGTTTTTT.